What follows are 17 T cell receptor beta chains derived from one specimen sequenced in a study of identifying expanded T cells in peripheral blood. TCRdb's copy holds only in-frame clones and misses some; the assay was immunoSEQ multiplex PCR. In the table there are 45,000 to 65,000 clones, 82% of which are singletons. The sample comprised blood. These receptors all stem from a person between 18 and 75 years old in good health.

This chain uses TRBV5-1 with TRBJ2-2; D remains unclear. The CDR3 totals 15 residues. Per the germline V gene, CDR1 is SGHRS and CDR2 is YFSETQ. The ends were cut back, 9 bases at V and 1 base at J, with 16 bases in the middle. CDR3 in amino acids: CATAVTPGNTGELFF. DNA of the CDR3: TGCGCCACCGCCGTGACTCCCGGGAACACCGGGGAGCTGTTTTTT.

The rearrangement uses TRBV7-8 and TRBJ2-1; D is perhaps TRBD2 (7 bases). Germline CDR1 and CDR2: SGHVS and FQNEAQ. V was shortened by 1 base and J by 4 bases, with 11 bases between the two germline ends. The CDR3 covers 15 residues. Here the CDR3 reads CASSLVGGQYNEQFF. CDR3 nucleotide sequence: TGTGCCAGCAGCTTAGTGGGGGGGCAATACAATGAGCAGTTCTTC.

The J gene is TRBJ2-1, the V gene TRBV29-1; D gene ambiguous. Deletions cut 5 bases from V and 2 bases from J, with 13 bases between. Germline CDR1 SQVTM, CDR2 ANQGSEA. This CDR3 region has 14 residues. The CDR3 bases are TGCAGCGTTCCAAGGACGGCAACCTACAATGAGCAGTTCTTC. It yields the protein CSVPRTATYNEQFF.

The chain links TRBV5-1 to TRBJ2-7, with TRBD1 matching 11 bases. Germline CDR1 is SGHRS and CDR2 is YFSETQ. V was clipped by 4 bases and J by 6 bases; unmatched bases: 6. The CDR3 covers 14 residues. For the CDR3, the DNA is TGCGCCAGCAGCCCCTGGACAGGGGGCGGCGAGCAGTACTTC. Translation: CASSPWTGGGEQYF.

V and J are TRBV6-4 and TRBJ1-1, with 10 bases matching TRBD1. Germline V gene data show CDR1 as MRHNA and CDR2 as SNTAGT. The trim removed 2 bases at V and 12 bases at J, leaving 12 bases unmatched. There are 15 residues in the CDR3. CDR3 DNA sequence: TGTGCCAGCAGTGACGGGACAGGGGCCACTAAAGGCTCTTTCTTT. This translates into CASSDGTGATKGSFF.

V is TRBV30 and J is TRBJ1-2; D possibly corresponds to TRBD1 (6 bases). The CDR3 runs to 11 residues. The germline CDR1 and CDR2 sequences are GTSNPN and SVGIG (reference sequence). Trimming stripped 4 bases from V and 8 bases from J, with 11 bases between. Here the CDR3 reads CAWNRDRGYTF. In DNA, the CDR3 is TGTGCCTGGAACAGGGATAGGGGCTACACCTTC. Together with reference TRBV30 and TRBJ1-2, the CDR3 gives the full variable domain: SQTIHQWPATLVQPVGSPLSLECTVEGTSNPNLYWYRQAAGRGLQLLFYSVGIGQISSEVPQNLSASRPQDRQFILSSKKLLLSDSGFYLCAWNRDRGYTFGSGTRLTVV.

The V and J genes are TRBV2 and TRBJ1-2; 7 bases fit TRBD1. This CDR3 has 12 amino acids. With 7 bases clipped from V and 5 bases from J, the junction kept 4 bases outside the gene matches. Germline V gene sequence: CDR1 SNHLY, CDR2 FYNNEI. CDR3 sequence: CASTEGQYGYTF. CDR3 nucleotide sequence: TGTGCCAGCACGGAGGGACAGTATGGCTACACCTTC. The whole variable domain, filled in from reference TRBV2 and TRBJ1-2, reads EPEVTQTPSHQVTQMGQEVILRCVPISNHLYFYWYRQILGQKVEFLVSFYNNEISEKSEIFDDQFSVERPDGSNFTLKIRSTKLEDSAMYFCASTEGQYGYTFGSGTRLTVV.

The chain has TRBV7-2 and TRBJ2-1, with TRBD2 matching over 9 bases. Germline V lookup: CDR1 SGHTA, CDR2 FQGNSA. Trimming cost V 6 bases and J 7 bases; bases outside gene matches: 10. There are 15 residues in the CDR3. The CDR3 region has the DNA TGTGCCAGCAGAGCTAGCGGGAACCAGGGGAATGAGCAGTTCTTC. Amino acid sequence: CASRASGNQGNEQFF.

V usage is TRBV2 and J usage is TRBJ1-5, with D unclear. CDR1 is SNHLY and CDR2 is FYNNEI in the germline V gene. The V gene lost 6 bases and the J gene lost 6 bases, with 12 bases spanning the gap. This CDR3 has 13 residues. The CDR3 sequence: CASRYQEGQPQHF. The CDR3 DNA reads TGTGCCAGCAGGTACCAGGAGGGTCAGCCCCAGCATTTT. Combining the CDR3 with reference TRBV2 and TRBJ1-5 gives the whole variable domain EPEVTQTPSHQVTQMGQEVILRCVPISNHLYFYWYRQILGQKVEFLVSFYNNEISEKSEIFDDQFSVERPDGSNFTLKIRSTKLEDSAMYFCASRYQEGQPQHFGDGTRLSIL.

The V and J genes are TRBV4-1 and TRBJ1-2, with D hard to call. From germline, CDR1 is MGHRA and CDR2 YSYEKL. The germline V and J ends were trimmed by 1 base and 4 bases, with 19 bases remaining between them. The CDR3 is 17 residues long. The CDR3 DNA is TGCGCCAGCAGCCAAGCCCCGGACGTCTGGACGGCCTATGGCTACACCTTC. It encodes CASSQAPDVWTAYGYTF.

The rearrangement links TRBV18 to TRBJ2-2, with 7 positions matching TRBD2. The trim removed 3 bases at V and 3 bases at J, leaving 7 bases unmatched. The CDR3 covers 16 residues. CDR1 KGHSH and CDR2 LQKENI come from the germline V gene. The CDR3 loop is CASSPGLEYYTGELFF. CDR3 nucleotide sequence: TGTGCCAGCTCACCTGGACTAGAATACTACACCGGGGAGCTGTTTTTT. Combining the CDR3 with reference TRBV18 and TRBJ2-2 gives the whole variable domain NAGVMQNPRHLVRRRGQEARLRCSPMKGHSHVYWYRQLPEEGLKFMVYLQKENIIDESGMPKERFSAEFPKEGPSILRIQQVVRGDSAAYFCASSPGLEYYTGELFFGEGSRLTVL.

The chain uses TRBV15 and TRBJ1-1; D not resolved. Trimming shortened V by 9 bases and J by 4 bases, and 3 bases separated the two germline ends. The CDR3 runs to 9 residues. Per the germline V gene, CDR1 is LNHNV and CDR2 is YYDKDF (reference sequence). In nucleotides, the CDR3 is TGTGCCACGGGCACTGAAGCTTTCTTT. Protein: CATGTEAFF.

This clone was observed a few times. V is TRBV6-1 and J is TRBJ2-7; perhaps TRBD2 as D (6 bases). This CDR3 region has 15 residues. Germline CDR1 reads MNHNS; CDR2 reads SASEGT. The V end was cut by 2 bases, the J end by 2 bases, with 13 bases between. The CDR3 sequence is CASSENPGLTYEQYF. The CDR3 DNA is TGTGCCAGCAGTGAAAACCCGGGACTCACCTACGAGCAGTACTTC.

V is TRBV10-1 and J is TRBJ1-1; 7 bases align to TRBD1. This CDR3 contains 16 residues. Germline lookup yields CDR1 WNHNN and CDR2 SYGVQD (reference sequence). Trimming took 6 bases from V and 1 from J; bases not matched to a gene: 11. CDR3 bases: TGCGCCAGCAGAGCAAATCCAGGGGGGAGGAACACTGAAGCTTTCTTT. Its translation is CASRANPGGRNTEAFF.

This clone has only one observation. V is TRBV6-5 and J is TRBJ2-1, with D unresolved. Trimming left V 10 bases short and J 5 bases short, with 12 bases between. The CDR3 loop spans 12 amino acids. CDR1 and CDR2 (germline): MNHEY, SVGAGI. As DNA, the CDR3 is TGTGCCACCTCAGCAGATAACAATGAGCAGTTCTTC. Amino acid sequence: CATSADNNEQFF.

CDR3 nucleotide sequence: TGTGCCAGCAGCTTATGGACTAGCGGGAGTTTGGACATTCAGTACTTC. This codes for CASSLWTSGSLDIQYF. This rearrangement joins TRBV11-2 to TRBJ2-4; TRBD2 agrees at 13 bases. Germline loops: CDR1 SGHAT, CDR2 FQNNGV. The junction had 6 bases not matched to a gene; V was cut back by 2 bases and J by 8 bases. This CDR3 is built from 16 residues.

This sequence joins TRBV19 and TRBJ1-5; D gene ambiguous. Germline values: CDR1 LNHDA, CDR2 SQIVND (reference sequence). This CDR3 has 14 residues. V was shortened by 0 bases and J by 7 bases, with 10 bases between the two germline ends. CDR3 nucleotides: TGTGCCAGTAGTATAGATACGGCTAGCCAGCCCCAGCATTTT. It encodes CASSIDTASQPQHF.